Listed here is a single T cell receptor (beta chain). Per the germline V gene, CDR1 is SGDLS and CDR2 is YYNGEE. J gave up 6 bases and V 0 bases, and 8 bases lay outside the gene matches. The CDR3 is made up of 15 amino acids. This sample is part of a study of cytomegalovirus exposure and HLA in healthy donors. Primers included in the PCR were 60 Vbeta and 13 Jbeta primers. Assay: immunoSEQ multiplex PCR; the TCRdb copy retains only in-frame clones and omits some. In the table there are around 150,000 clones, about 80% of which are singletons. The sequence was collected from a girl between 5 and 17 years old in good health and CMV-seropositive. This sequence joins TRBV9 and TRBJ1-1; 7 bases fit TRBD1. The sample taken for sequencing was PBMCs. The CDR3 coding sequence is TGTGCCAGCAGCGTAGGTCAGGGGGTGTATCCTGAAGCTTTCTTT. Its protein product is CASSVGQGVYPEAFF.